The 29 T cell receptor beta chains reported below all come from one sample, sequenced in a study of T-cell memory formation after mild COVID-19. TCRdb reprocessed the 5' RACE reads with MiXCR, giving one entry per CDR3 protein. In the table there are around 340,000 distinct CDR3 sequences, over 10% of which are singletons. The sequencing sample was made of PBMCs or a T cell subset sorted from them (not recorded which). Receptor source: a man aged 18 to 30 who had mild COVID-19 (a few samples of this study predate the infection). Cell type and time point are not known.

In its sample, this clonotype was seen once. This chain uses TRBV20-1 with TRBJ1-2, with 11 bases that match TRBD1. There are 14 residues in the CDR3. Trimming took 6 bases from V and 8 from J; bases not matched to a gene: 11. The germline CDR1 and CDR2 sequences are DFQATT and SNEGSKA (reference sequence). The CDR3 coding sequence is TGCAGTGCAACCTTCGGACAGGGGGCTGAGGGCTACACCTTC. Its translation: CSATFGQGAEGYTF.

This clonotype was picked up a small number of times. The V and J genes are TRBV5-1 and TRBJ1-1; D is ambiguous. Germline V CDR1 and CDR2: SGHRS, YFSETQ. The CDR3 length is 14 residues. Trimming shortened V by 0 bases and J by 0 bases, and 6 bases separated the two germline ends. The CDR3 protein is CASSLAYLNTEAFF. CDR3 nucleotide sequence: TGCGCCAGCAGCTTGGCGTACCTGAACACTGAAGCTTTCTTT.

This clonotype was recorded a few times. The gene calls are TRBV6-1 and TRBJ2-5, with D unclear. V lost 5 bases to trimming and J lost 7 bases, with 14 bases between them. Germline-derived CDR1 and CDR2 are MNHNS and SASEGT. The CDR3 runs 13 residues. The CDR3: CASSNTAMGTQYF. As DNA, the CDR3 is TGTGCCAGCAGTAACACGGCCATGGGGACCCAGTACTTC.

This clonotype was observed a handful of times. This chain links TRBV6-5 with TRBJ1-2; a possible D gene is TRBD1 (5 bases). Trimming shortened V by 10 bases and J by 8 bases, and 14 bases separated the two germline ends. The CDR3 sequence is 11 residues long. Germline-derived CDR1 and CDR2 are MNHEY and SVGAGI. The CDR3 sequence is CAIRGGIGYTF. The CDR3 DNA reads TGTGCCATCCGGGGGGGGATCGGCTACACCTTC.

This clonotype was counted between two and nine times. In nucleotides, the CDR3 is TGTGCCAGCAGTCGAGCAGGGGGGCACTATGGCTACACCTTC. This codes for CASSRAGGHYGYTF. The chain recombines TRBV27 with TRBJ1-2; 7 bases agree with TRBD1. J lost 3 bases, V lost 5 bases, and 6 bases had no gene match. Germline V gene sequence: CDR1 MNHEY, CDR2 SMNVEV (reference sequence). This CDR3 spans 14 amino acids.

CDR3 in DNA: TGCAGTGCAACTGCTGGGGGGGGCGATAGTCAGCCCCAGCATTTT. It is translated as CSATAGGGDSQPQHF. The chain combines TRBV20-1 with TRBJ1-5; D may be TRBD1 (6 bases). Germline CDR1 reads DFQATT; CDR2 reads SNEGSKA (reference sequence). Trimming left V 6 bases short and J 6 bases short, with 21 bases between. This CDR3 contains 15 residues.

This clonotype has a handful of counts. The chain employs TRBV13 and TRBJ2-7; 8 positions match TRBD2. The length of the CDR3 is 15 residues. Germline trimming cut 1 base from V and 4 bases from J; bases unmatched to any gene: 6. Germline V gene data show CDR1 as PRHDT and CDR2 as FYEKMQ (reference sequence). DNA of the CDR3: TGTGCCAGCAGCTTAGCCGGGGGGGGCGAATACGAGCAGTACTTC. It is translated as CASSLAGGGEYEQYF.

The rearrangement uses TRBV7-9 and TRBJ2-2, with D perhaps matching TRBD1 (6 bases). There are 14 residues in the CDR3. CDR1 is SEHNR and CDR2 is FQNEAQ in the germline V gene (reference sequence). V dropped 4 bases and J dropped 6 bases, with 12 bases sitting between them. CDR3 amino acids: CASSSMGAAGELFF. DNA for the CDR3: TGTGCCAGCAGCTCGATGGGGGCCGCCGGGGAGCTGTTTTTT.

This clonotype has just a few counts. The chain carries TRBV10-3 and TRBJ2-3; D may be TRBD1 (6 bases). The length of the CDR3 is 17 residues. V was shortened by 4 bases and J by 4 bases, with 21 bases between the two germline ends. Germline V CDR1 and CDR2: ENHRY, SYGVKD. This CDR3 is CAISGTLGHSISDTQYF. Written as DNA, the CDR3 is TGTGCCATCAGTGGGACTTTGGGACATTCCATATCAGATACGCAGTATTTT.

This clonotype has more than one count but fewer than ten. CDR3 amino acids: CASSWPRWRGVNEQFF. The CDR3 DNA follows: TGTGCCAGCAGCTGGCCGCGGTGGCGGGGGGTAAATGAGCAGTTCTTC. The chain is built from TRBV7-2 and TRBJ2-1; TRBD2 matches 8 bases. This CDR3 contains 16 residues. V lost 4 bases to trimming and J lost 7 bases; unmatched junction nucleotides: 12. Germline V gene data show CDR1 as SGHTA and CDR2 as FQGNSA.

This clonotype was seen only a few times. The CDR3 is CASSQPRGEKLFF. CDR3 sequence (DNA): TGTGCCAGCAGCCAACCCCGGGGGGAAAAACTGTTTTTT. The chain combines TRBV3-1 with TRBJ1-4; a weak D match, TRBD1 (5 bases). Trimming took off 2 bases at V and 8 bases at J, with 9 bases between the two ends. This CDR3 region has 13 residues. Per germline, CDR1 LGHDT and CDR2 YNNKEL (reference sequence).

This chain uses TRBV24-1 with TRBJ2-2; D might be TRBD2 (6 bases). CDR3 length: 15 residues. Germline V gene sequence: CDR1 KGHDR, CDR2 SFDVKD. V shed 0 bases and J shed 6 bases, with 10 bases lying between them. The CDR3 DNA is TGTGCCACCAGTGATTTGTGGGGAGGCGCCGGGGAGCTGTTTTTT. This encodes CATSDLWGGAGELFF.

This clonotype was recorded only once. The J gene is TRBJ2-2, the V gene TRBV28; 15 positions agree with TRBD2. V lost 5 bases, J lost 0 bases, and 7 bases stayed unmatched. Germline CDR1 MDHEN, CDR2 SYDVKM. This CDR3 comprises 19 residues. The CDR3 is CASSPGGLAGGSNTGELFF. The CDR3 bases are TGTGCCAGCAGTCCGGGGGGACTAGCGGGGGGATCGAACACCGGGGAGCTGTTTTTT.

This clonotype was detected a few times. The chain employs TRBV9 and TRBJ2-2; D call uncertain. Germline V CDR1 and CDR2: SGDLS, YYNGEE. The CDR3 is 16 amino acids. Trimming took 0 bases from V and 4 from J, leaving 13 bases between them. This CDR3 reads CASSVEGGAGTGELFF. The CDR3 DNA sequence: TGTGCCAGCAGCGTAGAGGGTGGAGCCGGCACCGGGGAGCTGTTTTTT.

This clonotype has ten or more counts. The chain employs TRBV7-2 and TRBJ2-1; 7 positions match TRBD2. CDR3 length: 16 residues. J gave up 8 bases and V 1 base, and 11 bases lay outside the gene matches. The germline V gene encodes CDR1 SGHTA and CDR2 FQGNSA. The CDR3 sequence is CASSLVLQRGGYEQFF. CDR3 nucleotides: TGTGCCAGCAGCTTAGTTCTCCAGCGGGGTGGGTATGAGCAGTTCTTC.

This clonotype was found a few times. This chain connects TRBV21-1 to TRBJ1-1; the table names TRBD1, a call not compared with the DNA. TRBV21-1 is a known pseudogene. This CDR3 comprises 15 residues. The CDR3: CASSTPGGLNTEAFF. The DNA of the CDR3 is TGTGCCAGCAGCACTCCGGGGGGATTGAACACTGAAGCTTTCTTT.

This clonotype occurred a few times. The chain employs TRBV6-5 and TRBJ1-1; 7 bases line up with TRBD1. Germline V lookup: CDR1 MNHEY, CDR2 SVGAGI. After removal of 5 bases from V and 1 base from J, the junction contained 4 bases not matched to a gene. The CDR3 length is 14 residues. Written as DNA, the CDR3 is TGTGCCAGCAGTGAACAGGGGAGGAACACTGAAGCTTTCTTT. It codes for CASSEQGRNTEAFF.

V gene TRBV7-9 combines with J gene TRBJ2-2, with TRBD2 matching over 13 bases. The length of the CDR3 is 17 residues. From germline, CDR1 is SEHNR and CDR2 FQNEAQ (reference sequence). J was trimmed by 4 bases and V by 4 bases; bases with no gene match: 6. In DNA, the CDR3 is TGTGCCAGCAGCTCCTCCGGACTAGCGGGGGCCACCGGGGAGCTGTTTTTT. Translating gives CASSSSGLAGATGELFF.

This sequence joins TRBV24-1 and TRBJ1-5, with a possible D match to TRBD1 (5 bases). Trimming took 2 bases from V and 0 from J, leaving 7 bases between them. Germline V gene data show CDR1 as KGHDR and CDR2 as SFDVKD. The CDR3 is made up of 15 amino acids. As DNA, the CDR3 is TGTGCCACCAGTGATTGGGGGGATAGCAATCAGCCCCAGCATTTT. The encoded protein is CATSDWGDSNQPQHF.

J is TRBJ1-4 and V is TRBV5-4; maybe TRBD1 (5 bases). Per germline, CDR1 SGHNT and CDR2 YYREEE (reference sequence). The CDR3 loop spans 15 amino acids. Trimming removed 3 bases from V and 7 bases from J, with 16 bases in between. This chain's CDR3 is CASSWSGGNGEKLFF. The CDR3 coding sequence is TGTGCCAGCAGCTGGTCCGGGGGGAACGGTGAAAAACTGTTTTTT. Based on the CDR3 plus reference TRBV5-4 and TRBJ1-4, the full variable domain is ETGVTQSPTHLIKTRGQQVTLRCSSQSGHNTVSWYQQALGQGPQFIFQYYREEENGRGNFPPRFSGLQFPNYSSELNVNALELDDSALYLCASSWSGGNGEKLFFGSGTQLSVL.

The CDR3 sequence: CASRTRQGDSPLHF. CDR3 in DNA: TGCGCCAGCAGAACTCGACAGGGCGATTCACCCCTCCACTTT. The chain is built from TRBV5-1 and TRBJ1-6; TRBD1 aligns across 7 bases. CDR1 is SGHRS, CDR2 YFSETQ, per germline. Losses at the gene ends were 5 bases for V and 8 bases for J; bases not matched to a gene: 7. This CDR3 has 14 amino acids.

In its sample, this clonotype was seen a few times. The chain uses TRBV11-2 and TRBJ2-7; 8 bases are a match to TRBD1. The germline CDR1 and CDR2 sequences are SGHAT and FQNNGV. J was trimmed by 1 base and V by 5 bases; bases with no gene match: 4. This CDR3 region has 14 residues. The CDR3 region has the DNA TGTGCCAGCAGCCCGCGGGACAGGTCCTACGAGCAGTACGTC. This gives the protein CASSPRDRSYEQYV.

The chain uses TRBV25-1 and TRBJ1-2, with no clear D. Per the germline V gene, CDR1 is MGHDK and CDR2 is SYGVNS. The CDR3 is 12 residues long. V lost 1 base to trimming and J lost 8 bases, with 8 bases between them. The CDR3 loop is CASSESVGGYTF. CDR3 DNA: TGTGCCAGCAGTGAATCCGTGGGCGGCTACACCTTC.

This clonotype was found many times. The J gene is TRBJ1-6, the V gene TRBV15; no clear D gene. The CDR3 runs 13 residues. The V end lost 5 bases, the J end lost 7 bases, and 9 bases lay between the germline ends. Germline V CDR1 and CDR2: LNHNV, YYDKDF (reference sequence). CDR3 protein: CATSARVNSPLHF. The CDR3 DNA follows: TGTGCCACCAGCGCTAGGGTGAATTCACCCCTCCACTTT.

This chain uses TRBV5-1 with TRBJ1-6; D ambiguous. The CDR3 consists of 13 residues. Germline V lookup: CDR1 SGHRS, CDR2 YFSETQ. The germline V and J ends were trimmed by 1 base and 9 bases, with 8 bases remaining between them. The CDR3 here is CASSLLGFSPLHF. The DNA for the CDR3 is TGCGCCAGCAGCTTGCTTGGGTTTTCACCCCTCCACTTT.

For the CDR3, the DNA is TGTGCCAGCAGTTTGGGCCCAGGGGGGGGCGAAGAGACCCAGTACTTC. This translates into CASSLGPGGGEETQYF. This chain joins TRBV12-3 or TRBV12-4 and TRBJ2-5, with D perhaps matching TRBD1 or TRBD2 (7 bases each). This CDR3 comprises 16 residues. V was shortened by 3 bases and J by 3 bases, with 17 bases between the two germline ends.

This clonotype was seen more than once but under ten times. Compared with germline, one end of the junction differs, possibly owing to a read error. The chain uses TRBV12-3 or TRBV12-4 and TRBJ1-2; the D is unclear. This CDR3 is built from 13 residues. The CDR3 reads CASSLGTDYSYTF. CDR3 DNA: TGTGCCAGCAGTTTGGGCACAGACTATAGCTACACCTTC.

The chain combines TRBV7-2 with TRBJ2-3, with a tentative D call TRBD2 (6 bases). V shed 7 bases and J shed 0 bases, with 11 bases lying between them. The CDR3 sequence is 14 residues long. Germline loops: CDR1 SGHTA, CDR2 FQGNSA. The CDR3 nucleotides read TGTGCCAGCAATCCTAGCGCGAGCACAGATACGCAGTATTTT. Its protein product is CASNPSASTDTQYF.

This clonotype came up a few times. V is TRBV20-1 and J is TRBJ1-1; 9 nucleotides match TRBD1. V lost 6 bases, J lost 0 bases, and 8 bases stayed unmatched. The V gene's germline CDR1 is DFQATT and CDR2 SNEGSKA (reference sequence). This CDR3 is built from 15 residues. CDR3: CSAPGQGPLNTEAFF. The CDR3 DNA sequence: TGCAGTGCCCCGGGACAGGGTCCTTTGAACACTGAAGCTTTCTTT.